This TCR beta chain was profiled in a study of blood T cell repertoires in COVID-19. At the level of the study: The study drew acute and convalescent COVID-19 samples from the United States, Italy and Spain.

Repertoires were generated with immunoSEQ multiplex PCR, while TCRdb's copy carries only in-frame clones and drops some. The sample contains around 230,000 clones, more than 65% of which appear only once. Germline V gene lookup returns CDR1 SGHAT and CDR2 FQNNGV. The CDR3 is 16 amino acids. V lost 1 base and J lost 5; bases outside the gene matches: 10. Sequencing was done on a sample of peripheral blood. The receptor comes from a woman of 80 years or more with acute or convalescent COVID-19. The genes are TRBV11-2 and TRBJ2-7; 8 bases fit TRBD2. In DNA, the CDR3 is TGTGCCAGCAGCTTAGGGGGGAGCGGGAGTAAGGACGAGCAGTACTTC. Translation gives CASSLGGSGSKDEQYF. Drawing the rest from reference TRBV11-2 and TRBJ2-7, the complete variable domain is EAGVAQSPRYKIIEKRQSVAFWCNPISGHATLYWYQQILGQGPKLLIQFQNNGVVDDSQLPKDRFSAERLKGVDSTLKIQPAKLEDSAVYLCASSLGGSGSKDEQYFGPGTRLTVT.